One T cell receptor beta chain is described in this entry. Antigen: not known. The V gene's germline CDR1 is LNHDA and CDR2 SQIVND (reference sequence). CDR3 size: 14 residues. The germline V and J ends were trimmed by 7 bases and 3 bases, with 16 bases remaining between them. This entry comes from a study of cytomegalovirus exposure and HLA in healthy donors. About the study: Most donors, 81% of over 300 genotyped, fell in the Caucasian-associated ancestry cluster. Study observations and caveats: As a later analysis showed, a missense DCLRE1C variant was linked to trimming of TCR beta V- and J-genes. Using a false discovery rate of 0.05, a later analysis showed that about 16,000 TCR beta sequences were associated with HLA alleles.

60 Vbeta and 13 Jbeta primers were used in PCR. The assay was immunoSEQ multiplex PCR, and TCRdb's table has in-frame clones only and misses some. The sample lists under 250,000 clones; around 83% were seen once. This TCR came from a woman aged 45-60 years in good health and CMV-seropositive. The genes are TRBV19 and TRBJ2-7; D uncertain. The sequenced sample was PBMCs. The CDR3 region has the DNA TGTGCCAGTAAAAGTGAGACCTACAGCTACGAGCAGTACTTC. It encodes CASKSETYSYEQYF.